The 25 T cell receptor beta chains reported below all come from one sample, sequenced in a study of blood T cell repertoires in COVID-19. Assay: immunoSEQ multiplex PCR; the TCRdb copy retains only in-frame clones and omits some. The repertoire holds 45,000 to 60,000 clones, with roughly 82% as singletons. Sequencing was done on a sample of peripheral blood. The origin of the receptors is a woman at least 80 years old with acute or convalescent COVID-19.

The chain has TRBV7-3 and TRBJ2-1; D unresolved. This CDR3 is built from 13 residues. Trimming stripped 3 bases from V and 5 bases from J, with 8 bases between. Germline lookup yields CDR1 SGHTA and CDR2 FQGTGA. Written as DNA, the CDR3 is TGTGCCAGCAGCTTCTGGCCCCACAATGAGCAGTTCTTC. This encodes CASSFWPHNEQFF. The whole variable domain, filled in from reference TRBV7-3 and TRBJ2-1, reads GAGVSQTPSNKVTEKGKYVELRCDPISGHTALYWYRQSLGQGPEFLIYFQGTGAADDSGLPNDRFFAVRPEGSVSTLKIQRTERGDSAVYLCASSFWPHNEQFFGPGTRLTVL.

The V gene is TRBV2, the J gene TRBJ2-1; 10 bases align to TRBD2. V lost 4 bases to trimming and J lost 1 base; unmatched junction nucleotides: 7. Per the germline V gene, CDR1 is SNHLY and CDR2 is FYNNEI. There are 17 residues in the CDR3. The CDR3 spells CASSGTSGMGSYNEQFF. The CDR3 DNA sequence: TGTGCCAGCAGTGGAACTAGCGGGATGGGGTCCTACAATGAGCAGTTCTTC.

The J gene is TRBJ2-3, the V gene TRBV29-1; D unresolved. The ends were cut back, 4 bases at V and 4 bases at J, with 6 bases in the middle. The germline CDR1 and CDR2 sequences are SQVTM and ANQGSEA. The CDR3 covers 11 residues. The CDR3 reads CSVVESDTQYF. As DNA, the CDR3 is TGCAGCGTTGTGGAGTCAGATACGCAGTATTTT.

The gene calls are TRBV7-2 and TRBJ2-7, with TRBD2 matching over 12 bases. V dropped 5 bases and J dropped 2; count of bases not matched to a gene: 4. There are 15 residues in the CDR3. Germline CDR1 and CDR2: SGHTA and FQGNSA. CDR3: CASSTTSGGTYEQYF. In DNA, the CDR3 is TGTGCCAGCAGCACGACTAGCGGGGGTACCTACGAGCAGTACTTC. Complete variable domain (other parts from reference TRBV7-2 and TRBJ2-7): GAGVSQSPSNKVTEKGKDVELRCDPISGHTALYWYRQSLGQGLEFLIYFQGNSAPDKSGLPSDRFSAERTGGSVSTLTIQRTQQEDSAVYLCASSTTSGGTYEQYFGPGTRLTVT.

The V and J genes are TRBV30 and TRBJ1-1; D perhaps matches TRBD1 (5 bases). The CDR3 is 14 residues long. The germline V gene has CDR1 GTSNPN and CDR2 SVGIG (reference sequence). The ends were cut back, 0 bases at V and 3 bases at J, with 11 bases in the middle. CDR3 coding DNA: TGTGCCTGGAGTGTAGGCCCAGGGTACACTGAAGCTTTCTTT. Its protein product is CAWSVGPGYTEAFF.

CDR3 region: CASTKTGYTGELFF. In DNA, the CDR3 is TGTGCCAGTACCAAGACAGGGTATACCGGGGAGCTGTTTTTT. The chain couples TRBV19 to TRBJ2-2, with 7 bases aligning to TRBD1. The J segment lost 5 bases and the V segment lost 7 bases, leaving 7 bases of the junction unmatched. Germline CDR1 reads LNHDA; CDR2 reads SQIVND (reference sequence). The CDR3 is 14 amino acids. Full variable domain (missing parts from reference TRBV19 and TRBJ2-2): DGGITQSPKYLFRKEGQNVTLSCEQNLNHDAMYWYRQDPGQGLRLIYYSQIVNDFQKGDIAEGYSVSREKKESFPLTVTSAQKNPTAFYLCASTKTGYTGELFFGEGSRLTVL.

The rearrangement uses TRBV7-2 and TRBJ2-6; 7 nucleotides line up with TRBD1. V gave up 5 bases and J gave up 0 bases; unmatched junction bases: 4. The CDR3 is 16 amino acids. Germline-derived CDR1 and CDR2 are SGHTA and FQGNSA. The CDR3 sequence: CASSLGQASGANVLTF. In nucleotides, the CDR3 is TGTGCCAGCAGCCTTGGACAGGCCTCTGGGGCCAACGTCCTGACTTTC.

The chain uses TRBV29-1 and TRBJ2-5; 8 bases map to TRBD1. Germline CDR1 is SQVTM and CDR2 is ANQGSEA. The CDR3 runs to 16 residues. V gave up 3 bases and J gave up 3 bases; unmatched junction bases: 12. CDR3 in amino acids: CSVDRPRGTGKETQYF. The CDR3 DNA follows: TGCAGCGTTGATCGCCCCCGAGGGACAGGAAAAGAGACCCAGTACTTC.

The chain uses TRBV6-5 and TRBJ1-5; D perhaps matches TRBD1 (5 bases). Trimming stripped 6 bases from V and 5 bases from J, with 14 bases between. Germline CDR1 and CDR2: MNHEY and SVGAGI. This CDR3 region has 14 residues. As DNA, the CDR3 is TGTGCCAGCAGCGCTGAGGGGAGGGATCAGCCCCAGCATTTT. Its translation is CASSAEGRDQPQHF.

The gene calls are TRBV2 and TRBJ2-5; D uncertain. This CDR3 has 14 amino acids. CDR1 SNHLY and CDR2 FYNNEI come from the germline V gene. The V end lost 1 base, the J end lost 0 bases, and 6 bases lay between the germline ends. The CDR3 loop reads CASSEGEYQETQYF. The CDR3 coding sequence is TGTGCCAGCAGTGAAGGAGAGTACCAAGAGACCCAGTACTTC. The complete variable domain, with remaining parts taken from reference TRBV2 and TRBJ2-5, reads EPEVTQTPSHQVTQMGQEVILRCVPISNHLYFYWYRQILGQKVEFLVSFYNNEISEKSEIFDDQFSVERPDGSNFTLKIRSTKLEDSAMYFCASSEGEYQETQYFGPGTRLLVL.

This sequence joins TRBV28 and TRBJ2-7; maybe TRBD1 (5 bases). The CDR3 length is 15 residues. Per germline, CDR1 MDHEN and CDR2 SYDVKM. Trimming pared 5 bases from V and 0 bases from J, leaving 14 bases between. The chain's CDR3 is CASSPRVLYSYEQYF. The CDR3 DNA is TGTGCCAGCAGTCCCAGGGTGCTTTACTCCTACGAGCAGTACTTC.

This chain links TRBV28 with TRBJ2-1; 9 positions match TRBD1. The length of the CDR3 is 14 residues. Per germline, CDR1 MDHEN and CDR2 SYDVKM. Losses at the gene ends were 6 bases for V and 6 bases for J; bases not matched to a gene: 6. CDR3 coding DNA: TGTGCCAGCAGGGGACAGGGAGGCTTCAATGAGCAGTTCTTC. Translation: CASRGQGGFNEQFF.

This chain connects TRBV9 to TRBJ1-5; 7 nucleotides match TRBD1. Germline assignment: CDR1 SGDLS and CDR2 YYNGEE. The CDR3 has 14 amino acids. Losses at the gene ends were 4 bases for V and 2 bases for J; bases not matched to a gene: 3. CDR3 sequence: CASSRGQGNQPQHF. The CDR3 DNA follows: TGTGCCAGCAGCAGAGGACAGGGCAATCAGCCCCAGCATTTT.

J is TRBJ1-4 and V is TRBV6-5, with D perhaps TRBD1 (5 bases). V lost 4 bases and J lost 4, with 16 bases in between. The CDR3 contains 16 residues. Germline CDR1 is MNHEY and CDR2 is SVGAGI. CDR3 sequence: CASSSRGGERNEKLFF. DNA for the CDR3: TGTGCCAGCAGTTCCCGGGGAGGGGAGCGTAATGAAAAACTGTTTTTT.

This clone was observed a handful of times. CDR3 coding DNA: TGTGCCAGCTCCTCCGGGACTACTAACTACGAGCAGTACTTC. Translated: CASSSGTTNYEQYF. The chain recombines TRBV2 with TRBJ2-7, with 7 bases matching TRBD2. Germline V gene sequence: CDR1 SNHLY, CDR2 FYNNEI. The V and J ends lost 8 bases and 3 bases, in that order; junction bases with no gene match: 10. The length of the CDR3 is 14 residues.

The rearrangement links TRBV11-2 to TRBJ2-2, with D perhaps TRBD2 (6 bases). The germline V and J ends were trimmed by 2 bases and 5 bases, with 15 bases remaining between them. Germline values: CDR1 SGHAT, CDR2 FQNNGV. CDR3 length equals 16 residues. CDR3 coding DNA: TGTGCCAGCAGCTTACCGCTTTGGGAGGCGACCGGGGAGCTGTTTTTT. As protein: CASSLPLWEATGELFF.

The V gene is TRBV19, the J gene TRBJ2-5; D perhaps matches TRBD2 (5 bases). This CDR3 region has 13 residues. Deletions cut 6 bases from V and 5 bases from J, with 13 bases between. From germline, CDR1 is LNHDA and CDR2 SQIVND (reference sequence). The CDR3 spells CASRRAGLETQYF. In nucleotides, the CDR3 is TGTGCCAGTAGACGCGCGGGCCTGGAGACCCAGTACTTC. Full variable domain (rest looked up from reference TRBV19 and TRBJ2-5): DGGITQSPKYLFRKEGQNVTLSCEQNLNHDAMYWYRQDPGQGLRLIYYSQIVNDFQKGDIAEGYSVSREKKESFPLTVTSAQKNPTAFYLCASRRAGLETQYFGPGTRLLVL.

This clone occurred once. This chain links TRBV4-1 with TRBJ1-6, with D possibly TRBD1 on 6 matching bases. V shed 0 bases and J shed 7 bases, with 10 bases lying between them. CDR3 length equals 15 residues. The germline gives CDR1 MGHRA, CDR2 YSYEKL. The CDR3 spells CASSQDRGRNSPLHF. The CDR3 bases are TGCGCCAGCAGCCAAGACAGGGGACGCAATTCACCCCTCCACTTT.

The J gene is TRBJ2-3, the V gene TRBV24-1; 9 bases are a match to TRBD2. The junction had 20 bases not matched to a gene; V was cut back by 2 bases and J by 0 bases. In germline, CDR1 is KGHDR, CDR2 SFDVKD. This CDR3 region has 22 residues. CDR3 sequence: CATSDSSGGANLAGSSTDTQYF. For the CDR3, the DNA is TGTGCCACCAGTGATTCCTCAGGGGGTGCCAATCTAGCGGGGTCAAGCACAGATACGCAGTATTTT.

The chain links TRBV3-1 (or the pseudogene TRBV3-2) to TRBJ2-2, with TRBD2 matching over 10 bases. The V gene's germline CDR1 is LGHDT and CDR2 YNNKEL (reference sequence). CDR3 length: 16 amino acids. Trimming took 5 bases from V and 6 from J; bases not matched to a gene: 9. CDR3 bases: TGTGCCAGCAGCAAGGTGGCTAGCGGGAGCGCCGGGGAGCTGTTTTTT. The encoded protein is CASSKVASGSAGELFF.

This chain connects TRBV6-5 to TRBJ2-2, with TRBD2 matching over 8 bases. The trim removed 2 bases at V and 2 bases at J, leaving 4 bases unmatched. Germline lookup yields CDR1 MNHEY and CDR2 SVGAGI. The CDR3 runs to 16 residues. The CDR3 loop reads CASSYVAGHNTGELFF. The DNA for the CDR3 is TGTGCCAGCAGTTACGTAGCGGGGCATAACACCGGGGAGCTGTTTTTT.

The chain carries TRBV18 and TRBJ2-4; 11 nucleotides align to TRBD2. Germline loops: CDR1 KGHSH, CDR2 LQKENI. The CDR3 length is 17 residues. V was pared by 0 bases and J by 0 bases, with 1 base of the junction left unmatched. As DNA, the CDR3 is TGTGCCAGCTCACCACCGACTAGCGGGGTAGCCAAAAACATTCAGTACTTC. As protein: CASSPPTSGVAKNIQYF.

This clone was seen a single time. The V call is TRBV10-3, the J call TRBJ1-4; no reliable D call. The CDR3 sequence is 13 residues long. Germline V gene lookup returns CDR1 ENHRY and CDR2 SYGVKD. V lost 5 bases, J lost 5 bases, and 9 bases lay in between. The CDR3 bases are TGTGCCATCAGTCAGGCCCCCAATGAAAAACTGTTTTTT. Translated, it gives CAISQAPNEKLFF.

This clone has just one count. V is TRBV28 and J is TRBJ2-2; TRBD2 agrees at 13 bases. J gave up 7 bases and V 3 bases, and 5 bases lay outside the gene matches. The CDR3 has 16 residues. Germline loops: CDR1 MDHEN, CDR2 SYDVKM. The CDR3 DNA is TGTGCCAGCAGTTTTGGACTAGCGGGGGTGGGCGGGGAGCTGTTTTTT. Amino acid sequence: CASSFGLAGVGGELFF.

CDR3 coding DNA: TGCGCCAGCATGCGAGACAGCGGGGCTGGGGCCAACGTCCTGACTTTC. Translation: CASMRDSGAGANVLTF. V usage is TRBV5-1 and J usage is TRBJ2-6, with 7 bases lining up with TRBD2. The CDR3 has 16 residues. CDR1 and CDR2 (germline): SGHRS, YFSETQ. Trimming took 6 bases from V and 2 from J; bases not matched to a gene: 8.